This T cell receptor beta chain derives from a study of control samples from healthy donors and cancer patients. Germline V gene sequence: CDR1 SGHTA, CDR2 FQGNSA. Trimming cost V 6 bases and J 4 bases, with 19 bases left between them. This CDR3 has 16 amino acids. Here immunoSEQ multiplex PCR was the method, and the copy in TCRdb shows in-frame clones only, minus some. The data hold some 120,000 clones, with 85% to 95% observed a single time. The rearrangement uses TRBV7-2 and TRBJ2-1, with D uncertain. This TCR was sampled from a man in his fifties or sixties with head and neck cancer. Sequencing used PBMCs. CDR3 residues: CASSLSLARRYNEQFF. For the CDR3, the DNA is TGTGCCAGCAGTCTTAGTCTTGCGCGGCGATACAATGAGCAGTTCTTC.